This T cell receptor beta chain was identified during a study of blood T cell repertoires in COVID-19. Original processing methods: Reference gene primer amplification in the assay estimated nucleated cell counts. Sequenced by immunoSEQ multiplex PCR; TCRdb stores in-frame clones only, minus some. V, J and clone size are those of that table, while D and trimming were read from the DNA. The data contain approximately 220,000 clones, around 80% of them seen just once; the ten biggest clones take up around 25%. In its sample, this clone was seen a few times. CDR1 is LGHDT and CDR2 is YNNKEL in the germline V gene (reference sequence). The CDR3 covers 16 residues. The V end lost 3 bases, the J end lost 3 bases, and 16 bases lay between the germline ends.

The clonotype originates from a middle-aged man with acute or convalescent COVID-19. Sequencing used peripheral blood. The rearrangement links TRBV3-1 (or the pseudogene TRBV3-2) to TRBJ2-3; TRBD2 is a possible D gene (6 bases). The CDR3 DNA sequence: TGTGCCAGCAGCCACCTCGGGGGAGGTTTGACAGATACGCAGTATTTT. Amino acid sequence: CASSHLGGGLTDTQYF.